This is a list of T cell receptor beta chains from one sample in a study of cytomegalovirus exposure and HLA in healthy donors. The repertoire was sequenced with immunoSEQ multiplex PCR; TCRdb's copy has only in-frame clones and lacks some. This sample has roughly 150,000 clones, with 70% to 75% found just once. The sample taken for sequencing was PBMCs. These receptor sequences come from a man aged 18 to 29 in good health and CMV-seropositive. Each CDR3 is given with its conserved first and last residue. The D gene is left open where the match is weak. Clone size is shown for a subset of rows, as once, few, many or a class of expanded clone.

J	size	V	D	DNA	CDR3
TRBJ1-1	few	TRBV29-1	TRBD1	TGCAGCGTTGGGACAGGGGAGGCTGAAGCTTTCTTT	CSVGTGEAEAFF
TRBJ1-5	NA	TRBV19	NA	TGTGCCAGTAGGCGTATGGAGGCACGCAATCAGCCCCAGCATTTT	CASRRMEARNQPQHF
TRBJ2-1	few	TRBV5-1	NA	TGCGCCAGCAGCCCCGACAGGCCTTCCTACAATGAGCAGTTCTTC	CASSPDRPSYNEQFF
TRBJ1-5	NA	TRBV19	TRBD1	TGTGCCAGTAGTTTCGAGGACAGGGCGCCGTTCAACCAGCCCCAGCATTTT	CASSFEDRAPFNQPQHF
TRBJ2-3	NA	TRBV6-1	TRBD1	TGTGCCAGCAGTGACCTGGGACAGCGCGCGACAGATACGCAGTATTTT	CASSDLGQRATDTQYF
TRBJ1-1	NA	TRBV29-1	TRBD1	TGCAGCGTCTCCGGGACAGCGAACACTGAAGCTTTCTTT	CSVSGTANTEAFF
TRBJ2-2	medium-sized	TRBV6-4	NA	TGTGCCAGCAGCGTGACAGGCACCGGGGAGCTGTTTTTT	CASSVTGTGELFF
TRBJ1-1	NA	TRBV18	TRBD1	TGTGCCAGCTCACCTCCGGGACAGGGGGCGATTTCGGAAGCTTTCTTT	CASSPPGQGAISEAFF
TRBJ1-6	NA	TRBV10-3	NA	TGTGCCATCAGTGAGCTCGGGACAAATGATTCACCCCTCCACTTT	CAISELGTNDSPLHF
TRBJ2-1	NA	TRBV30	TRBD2	TGTGCCTGGAAAGTACTAGCGGGCACCAATGAGCAGTTCTTC	CAWKVLAGTNEQFF
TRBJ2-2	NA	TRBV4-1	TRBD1	TGCGCCAGCAGCCAACTTCGGGGACAGGGACCAACCGGGGAGCTGTTTTTT	CASSQLRGQGPTGELFF
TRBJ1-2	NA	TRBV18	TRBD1	TGTGCCAGCTCACCGTTGGGACAGGGTGAAACGAATGGCTACACCTTC	CASSPLGQGETNGYTF
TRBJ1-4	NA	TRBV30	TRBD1	TGTGCCTGGAGGGACCACGGGACAGGGTGGGAAAAACTGTTTTTT	CAWRDHGTGWEKLFF
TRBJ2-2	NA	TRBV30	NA	TGTGCCCGTAGCCCCGGGACTGGGATAATGAACACCGGGGAGCTGTTTTTT	CARSPGTGIMNTGELFF
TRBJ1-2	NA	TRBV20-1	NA	TGCAGTGCTAGCCAAGCCTATGGCTACACCTTC	CSASQAYGYTF
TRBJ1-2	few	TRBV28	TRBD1	TGTGCCAGCAGTCCTCCGGGGGGGACAGGGGGAATGGGTGGCTACACCTTC	CASSPPGGTGGMGGYTF
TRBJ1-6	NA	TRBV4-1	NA	TGCGCCAGCAGCCAAGACGCAGGGGCTAATTCACCCCTCCACTTT	CASSQDAGANSPLHF
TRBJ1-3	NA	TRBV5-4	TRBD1	TGTGCCAGCAGCCGGACAGGGGGCACTGGAAACACCATATATTTT	CASSRTGGTGNTIYF
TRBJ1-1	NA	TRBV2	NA	TGTGCCAGCAGTCGAGCTAGGGTGGAGGAGAACACTGAAGCTTTCTTT	CASSRARVEENTEAFF
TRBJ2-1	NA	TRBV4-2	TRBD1	TGTGCCAGCAGCCAAGGTACAGGGGATGAGCAGTTCTTC	CASSQGTGDEQFF
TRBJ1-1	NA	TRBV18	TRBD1	TGTGCCAGCTCACGTCCCGGGACAGGGCCGAACACTGAAGCTTTCTTT	CASSRPGTGPNTEAFF
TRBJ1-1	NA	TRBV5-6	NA	TGTGCCAGCAGCACCTACAGGGTTTACATGAACACTGAAGCTTTCTTT	CASSTYRVYMNTEAFF
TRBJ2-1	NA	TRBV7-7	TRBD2	TGTGCTAGCAGCTTAGGGGGGACTAGCGGAGCCTACAATGAGCAGTTCTTC	CASSLGGTSGAYNEQFF
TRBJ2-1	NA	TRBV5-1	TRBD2	TGCGCCAGCACCCCGACTAGCGGCTCCTACAATGAGCAGTTCTTC	CASTPTSGSYNEQFF
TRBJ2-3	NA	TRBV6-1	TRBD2	TGTGCCAGCAGTGCTACTCGGGGGGGACTTAGCACAGATACGCAGTATTTT	CASSATRGGLSTDTQYF
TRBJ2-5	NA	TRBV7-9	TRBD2	TGTGCCAGCAGCTTAGCCGGGACTAGCGGGGGGAAAGAGACCCAGTACTTC	CASSLAGTSGGKETQYF
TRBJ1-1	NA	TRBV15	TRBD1	TGTGCCACCAGCAGAGATAGGACAGGGGGCGCGTCTGAAGCTTTCTTT	CATSRDRTGGASEAFF
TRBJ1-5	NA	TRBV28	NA	TGTGCCAGCAGTGTCAGAGGGCATCAGCCCCAGCATTTT	CASSVRGHQPQHF
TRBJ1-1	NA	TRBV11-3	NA	TGTGCCAGCAGCTTATCGACAGGTGCGAACACTGAAGCTTTCTTT	CASSLSTGANTEAFF
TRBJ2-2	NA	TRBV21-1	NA	TGTGCCAGCAGCAACTCCGGGACCCAGGGGGCCGGGGAGCTGTTTTTT	CASSNSGTQGAGELFF
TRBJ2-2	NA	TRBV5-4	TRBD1	TGTGCCAGCAGGGTGGGACAGCTGAACACCGGGGAGCTGTTTTTT	CASRVGQLNTGELFF
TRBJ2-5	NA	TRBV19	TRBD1	TGTGCCAGTAGTCCACTACGGACAGGGGGCGAAGAGACCCAGTACTTC	CASSPLRTGGEETQYF
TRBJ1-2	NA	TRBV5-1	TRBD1	TGCGCCAGCAGCCTTACAGGGGCTCTCTCTAACTATGGCTACACCTTC	CASSLTGALSNYGYTF
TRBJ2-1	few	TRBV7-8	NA	TGTGCCAGCAGCTTTGGGGCGTCGGATGAGCAGTTCTTC	CASSFGASDEQFF
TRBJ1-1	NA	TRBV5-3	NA	TGTGCCAGAAGCTTGGGTCCAGAAAAGAACACTGAAGCTTTCTTT	CARSLGPEKNTEAFF
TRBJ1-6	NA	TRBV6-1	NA	TGTGCCAGCAGTGGCGGGACGGACAATAATTCACCCCTCCACTTT	CASSGGTDNNSPLHF
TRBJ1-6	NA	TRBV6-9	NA	TGTGCCAGCAGTCGACAGACAGGTGCCCGAAGCTCCTATAATTCACCCCTCCACTTT	CASSRQTGARSSYNSPLHF
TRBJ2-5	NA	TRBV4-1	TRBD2	TGCGCCAGCAGCCAAGGGCCTAGCGGGGTCCAAGAGACCCAGTACTTC	CASSQGPSGVQETQYF
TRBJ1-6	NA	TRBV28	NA	TGTGCCAGCAGTTCCCCCGGGACCTATAATTCACCCCTCCACTTT	CASSSPGTYNSPLHF
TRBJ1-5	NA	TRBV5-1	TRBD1	TGCGCCAGCAGTGAGGGGGGGGACAGGGCTCAGCCCCAGCATTTT	CASSEGGDRAQPQHF
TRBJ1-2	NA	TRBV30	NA	TGTGCCTGGAATGTCAGGTCAAACTATGGCTACACCTTC	CAWNVRSNYGYTF